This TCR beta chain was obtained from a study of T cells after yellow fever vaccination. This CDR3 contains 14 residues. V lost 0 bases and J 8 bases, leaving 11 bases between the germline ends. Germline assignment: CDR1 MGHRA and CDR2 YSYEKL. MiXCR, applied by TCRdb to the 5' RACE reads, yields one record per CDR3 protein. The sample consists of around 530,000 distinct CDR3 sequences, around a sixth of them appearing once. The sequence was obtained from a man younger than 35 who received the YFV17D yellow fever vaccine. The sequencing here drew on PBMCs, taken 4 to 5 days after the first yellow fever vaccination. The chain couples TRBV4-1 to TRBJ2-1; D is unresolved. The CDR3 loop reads CASSQDRAPDEQFF. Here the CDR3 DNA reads TGCGCCAGCAGCCAAGATCGGGCCCCGGATGAGCAGTTCTTC.